Listed here is a single TCR beta chain. V trimming: 4 bases; J trimming: 2 bases; junction bases outside the gene matches: 10. The CDR3 length is 16 residues. Germline values: CDR1 SGHTA, CDR2 FQGNSA. The sample is drawn from a study of blood T cell repertoires in COVID-19. Study in general: Some COVID-19 samples were acute and others convalescent; all came from the United States, Italy and Spain. PBMCs, B-cell-depleted T cells, or T cells were the source of the cDNA or gDNA that made up the material.

Cohorts were determined from participant-reported clinical history. Original processing notes: Estimation of nucleated cell counts was performed using reference gene primer amplification. The table came from immunoSEQ multiplex PCR; TCRdb's copy has only in-frame clones and leaves some out. The DNA gave D and trimming, while V, J and clone size come from that table. The sample holds a few hundred thousand clones, 88% seen once. This TCR was recovered from a woman aged 25-40 years who had recovered from COVID-19. The chain is built from TRBV7-2 and TRBJ2-7, with 8 bases identical to TRBD1. Specimen: PBMCs or T cells enriched from blood (not recorded which). For the CDR3, the DNA is TGTGCCAGCAGCTCAACAGGGGGGCTGAGGACCTACGAGCAGTACTTC. It translates to CASSSTGGLRTYEQYF.